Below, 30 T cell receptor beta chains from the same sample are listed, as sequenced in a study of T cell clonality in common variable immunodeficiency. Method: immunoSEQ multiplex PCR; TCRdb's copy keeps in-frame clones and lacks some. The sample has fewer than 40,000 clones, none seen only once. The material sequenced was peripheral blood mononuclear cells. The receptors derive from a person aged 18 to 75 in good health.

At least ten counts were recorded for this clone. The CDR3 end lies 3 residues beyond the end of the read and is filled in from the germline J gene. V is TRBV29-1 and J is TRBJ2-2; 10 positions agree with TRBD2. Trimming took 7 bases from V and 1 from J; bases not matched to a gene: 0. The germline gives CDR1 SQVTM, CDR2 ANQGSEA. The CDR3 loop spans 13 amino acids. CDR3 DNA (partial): TGCAGCGCTAGCGGGAGGAACACCGGGGAG. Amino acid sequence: CSASGRNTGE. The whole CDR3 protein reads CSASGRNTGELFF.

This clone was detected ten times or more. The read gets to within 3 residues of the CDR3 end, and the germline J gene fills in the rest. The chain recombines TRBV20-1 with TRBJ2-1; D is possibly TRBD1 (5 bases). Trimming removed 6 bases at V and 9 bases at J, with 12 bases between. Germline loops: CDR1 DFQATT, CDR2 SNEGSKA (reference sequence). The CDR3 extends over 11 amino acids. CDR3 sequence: CSAEGRGEQFF. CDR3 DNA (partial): TGCAGTGCCGAAGGTAGGGGTGAG.

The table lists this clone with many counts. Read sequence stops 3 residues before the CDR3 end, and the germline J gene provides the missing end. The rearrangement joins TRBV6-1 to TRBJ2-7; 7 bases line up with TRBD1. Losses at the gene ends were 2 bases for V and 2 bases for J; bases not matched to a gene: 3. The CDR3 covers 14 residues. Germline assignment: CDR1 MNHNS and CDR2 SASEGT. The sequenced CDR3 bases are TGTGCCAGCAGTGAAACAGGGGCCGCCTACGAG. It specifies CASSETGAAYE. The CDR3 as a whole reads CASSETGAAYEQYF.

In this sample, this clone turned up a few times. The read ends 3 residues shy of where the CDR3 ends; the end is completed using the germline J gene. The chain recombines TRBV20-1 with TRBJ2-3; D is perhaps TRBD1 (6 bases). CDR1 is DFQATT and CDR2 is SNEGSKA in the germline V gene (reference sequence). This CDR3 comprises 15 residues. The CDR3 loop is CSAFPGHKKGETQYF. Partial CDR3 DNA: TGCAGTGCTTTTCCGGGACACAAAAAGGGGGAGACG.

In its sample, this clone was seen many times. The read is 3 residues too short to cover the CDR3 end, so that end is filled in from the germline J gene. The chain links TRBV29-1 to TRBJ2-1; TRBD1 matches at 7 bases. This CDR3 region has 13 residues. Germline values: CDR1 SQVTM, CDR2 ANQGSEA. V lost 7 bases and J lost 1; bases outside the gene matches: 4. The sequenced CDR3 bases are TGCAGCGCTTCGACAGGGTCCTACAATGAG. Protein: CSASTGSYNE. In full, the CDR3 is CSASTGSYNEQFF.

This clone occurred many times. The covered CDR3 bases are TGTGCCAGCAGCCATTCCGACTGGTACCAAGAGACC. This sequence encodes CASSHSDWYQET. The complete CDR3 reads CASSHSDWYQETQYF. The chain uses TRBV3-1 (or the pseudogene TRBV3-2) and TRBJ2-5; no firm D call. From the germline J gene comes the end of the CDR3, since the read stops 3 residues before it. This CDR3 has 15 amino acids. V was cut by 3 bases and J by 0 bases, with 11 bases left in between. Per the germline V gene, CDR1 is LGHDT and CDR2 is YNNKEL (reference sequence).

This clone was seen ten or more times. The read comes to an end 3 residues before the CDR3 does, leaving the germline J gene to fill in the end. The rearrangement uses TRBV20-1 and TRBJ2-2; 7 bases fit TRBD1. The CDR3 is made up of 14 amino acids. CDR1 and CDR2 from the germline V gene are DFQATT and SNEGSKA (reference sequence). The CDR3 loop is CSASYRGTNEKLFF. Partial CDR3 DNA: TGCAGTGCTTCCTACAGGGGAACTAATGAAAAG.

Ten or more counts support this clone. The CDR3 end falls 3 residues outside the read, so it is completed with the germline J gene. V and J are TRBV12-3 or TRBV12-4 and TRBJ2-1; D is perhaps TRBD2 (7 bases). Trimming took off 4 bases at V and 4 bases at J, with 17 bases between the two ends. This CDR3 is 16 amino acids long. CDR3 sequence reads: CASSSVGGGPYNEQFF. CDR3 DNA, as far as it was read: TGTGCCAGCAGTTCCGTAGGGGGGGGCCCTTACAATGAG.

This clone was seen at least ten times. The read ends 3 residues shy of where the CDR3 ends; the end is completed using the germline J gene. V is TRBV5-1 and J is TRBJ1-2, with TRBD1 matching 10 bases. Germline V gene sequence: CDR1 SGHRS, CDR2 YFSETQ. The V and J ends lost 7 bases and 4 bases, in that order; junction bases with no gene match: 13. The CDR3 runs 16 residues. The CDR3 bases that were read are TGCGCCAGCGGCCTCCCTGCCGGACAGGGGGTCTATGGC. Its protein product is CASGLPAGQGVYG. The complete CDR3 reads CASGLPAGQGVYGYTF.

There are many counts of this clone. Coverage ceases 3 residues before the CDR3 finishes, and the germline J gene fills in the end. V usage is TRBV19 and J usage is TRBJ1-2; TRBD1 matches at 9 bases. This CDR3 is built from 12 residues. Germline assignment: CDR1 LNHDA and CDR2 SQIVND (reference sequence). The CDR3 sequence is CASSRQGDGYTF. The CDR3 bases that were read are TGTGCCAGTAGCCGACAGGGGGACGGC.

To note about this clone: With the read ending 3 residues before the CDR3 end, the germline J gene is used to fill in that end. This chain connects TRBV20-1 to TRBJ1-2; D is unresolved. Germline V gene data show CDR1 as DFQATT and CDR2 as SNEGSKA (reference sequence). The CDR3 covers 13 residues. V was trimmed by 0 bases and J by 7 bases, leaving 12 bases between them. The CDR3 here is CSARDPATCGYTF. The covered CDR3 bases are TGCAGTGCTAGAGATCCAGCGACCTGTGGC.

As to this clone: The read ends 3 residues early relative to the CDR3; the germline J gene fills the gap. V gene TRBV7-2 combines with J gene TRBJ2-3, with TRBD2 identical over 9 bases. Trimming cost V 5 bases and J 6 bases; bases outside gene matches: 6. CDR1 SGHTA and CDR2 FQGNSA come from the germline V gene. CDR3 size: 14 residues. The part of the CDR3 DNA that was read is TGTGCCAGCAGCGTGCGGGGGGGCCAGGATACG. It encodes CASSVRGGQDT. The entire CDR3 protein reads CASSVRGGQDTQYF.

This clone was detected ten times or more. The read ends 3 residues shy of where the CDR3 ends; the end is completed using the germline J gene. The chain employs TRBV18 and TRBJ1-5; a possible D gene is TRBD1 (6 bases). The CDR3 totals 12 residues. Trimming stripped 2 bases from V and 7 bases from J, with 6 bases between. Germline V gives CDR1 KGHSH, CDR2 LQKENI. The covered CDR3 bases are TGTGCCAGCTCACCAGGGGGCCAGCCC. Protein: CASSPGGQP. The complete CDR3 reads CASSPGGQPQHF.

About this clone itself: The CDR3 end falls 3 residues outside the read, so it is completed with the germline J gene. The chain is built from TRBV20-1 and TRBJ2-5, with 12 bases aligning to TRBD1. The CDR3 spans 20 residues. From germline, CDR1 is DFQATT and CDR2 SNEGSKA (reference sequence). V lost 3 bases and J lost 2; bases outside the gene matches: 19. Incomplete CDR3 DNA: TGCAGTGCTAGTTCCCCCCCCCGGGACAGGGGGCCGGGGGTTCAAGAGACC. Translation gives CSASSPPRDRGPGVQET. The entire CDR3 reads CSASSPPRDRGPGVQETQYF.

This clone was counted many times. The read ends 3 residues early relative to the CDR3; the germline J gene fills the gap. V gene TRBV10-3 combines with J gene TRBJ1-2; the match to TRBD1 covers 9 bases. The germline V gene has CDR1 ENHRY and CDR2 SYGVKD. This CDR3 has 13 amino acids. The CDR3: CENRGGQGNGYTF. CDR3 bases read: TGTGAGAACAGGGGGGGACAGGGAAATGGC.

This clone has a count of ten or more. The CDR3 loop reads CASRPTGGDPNTGELFF. The sequenced CDR3 bases are TGTGCCAGCCGCCCCACGGGGGGGGATCCGAACACCGGGGAG. The chain combines TRBV2 with TRBJ2-2, with TRBD2 matching 8 bases. Read sequence stops 3 residues before the CDR3 end, and the germline J gene provides the missing end. Germline values: CDR1 SNHLY, CDR2 FYNNEI. After removal of 8 bases from V and 0 bases from J, the junction contained 11 bases not matched to a gene. The CDR3 spans 17 residues.

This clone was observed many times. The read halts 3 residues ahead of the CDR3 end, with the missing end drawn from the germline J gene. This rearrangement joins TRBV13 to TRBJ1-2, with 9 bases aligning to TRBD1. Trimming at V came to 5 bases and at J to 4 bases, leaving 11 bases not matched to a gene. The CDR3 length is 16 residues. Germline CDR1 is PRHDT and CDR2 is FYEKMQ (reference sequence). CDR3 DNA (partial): TGTGCCAGCAGCCCAAGAGGGGACAGGGATCGCTATGGC. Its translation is CASSPRGDRDRYG. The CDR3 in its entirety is CASSPRGDRDRYGYTF.

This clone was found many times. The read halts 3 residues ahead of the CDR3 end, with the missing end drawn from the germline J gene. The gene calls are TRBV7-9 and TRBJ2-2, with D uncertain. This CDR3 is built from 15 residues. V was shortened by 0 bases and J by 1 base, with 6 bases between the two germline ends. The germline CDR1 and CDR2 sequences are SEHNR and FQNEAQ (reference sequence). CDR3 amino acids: CASSLARQNTGELFF. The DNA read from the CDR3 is TGTGCCAGCAGCTTAGCGCGGCAGAACACCGGGGAG.

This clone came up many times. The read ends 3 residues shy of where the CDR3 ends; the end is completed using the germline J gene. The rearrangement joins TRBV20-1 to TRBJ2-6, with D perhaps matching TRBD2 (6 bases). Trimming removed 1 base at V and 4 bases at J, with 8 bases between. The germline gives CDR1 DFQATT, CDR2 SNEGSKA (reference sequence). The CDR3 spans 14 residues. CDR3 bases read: TGCAGTGCTAGAGTAACTAGCGGGGCCAACGTC. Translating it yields CSARVTSGANV. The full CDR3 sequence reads CSARVTSGANVLTF.

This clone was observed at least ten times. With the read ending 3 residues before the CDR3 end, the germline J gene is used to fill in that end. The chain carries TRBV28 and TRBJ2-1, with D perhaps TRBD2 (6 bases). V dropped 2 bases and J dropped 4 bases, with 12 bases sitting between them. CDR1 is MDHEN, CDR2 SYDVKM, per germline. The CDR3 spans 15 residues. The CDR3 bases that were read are TGTGCCAGCAGTTTACCCCGGGACTTATACAATGAG. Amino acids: CASSLPRDLYNE. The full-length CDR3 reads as CASSLPRDLYNEQFF.

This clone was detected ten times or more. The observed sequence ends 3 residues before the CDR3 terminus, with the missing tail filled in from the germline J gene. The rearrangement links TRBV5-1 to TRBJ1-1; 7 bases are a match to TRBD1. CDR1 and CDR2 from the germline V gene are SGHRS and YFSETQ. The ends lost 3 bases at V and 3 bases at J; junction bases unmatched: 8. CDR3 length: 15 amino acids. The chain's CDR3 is CASSSSTGLYTEAFF. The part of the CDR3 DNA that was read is TGCGCCAGCAGCTCCTCGACAGGGTTGTACACTGAA.

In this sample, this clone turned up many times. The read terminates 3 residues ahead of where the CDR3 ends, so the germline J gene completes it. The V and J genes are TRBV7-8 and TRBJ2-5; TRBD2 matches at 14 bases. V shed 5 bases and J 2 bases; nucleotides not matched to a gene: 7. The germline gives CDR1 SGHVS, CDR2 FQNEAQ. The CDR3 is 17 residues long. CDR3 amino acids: CASSPGLAGVWQETQYF. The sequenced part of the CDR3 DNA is TGTGCCAGCAGCCCGGGACTAGCGGGAGTGTGGCAAGAGACC.

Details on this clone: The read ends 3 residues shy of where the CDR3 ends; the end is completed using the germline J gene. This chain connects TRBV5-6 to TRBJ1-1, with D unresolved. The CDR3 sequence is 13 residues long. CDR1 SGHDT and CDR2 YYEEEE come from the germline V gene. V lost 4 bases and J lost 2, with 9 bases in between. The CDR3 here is CASSRRGNTEAFF. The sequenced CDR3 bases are TGTGCCAGCAGCCGACGGGGAAACACTGAA. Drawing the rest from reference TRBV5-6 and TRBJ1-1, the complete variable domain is DAGVTQSPTHLIKTRGQQVTLRCSPKSGHDTVSWYQQALGQGPQFIFQYYEEEERQRGNFPDRFSGHQFPNYSSELNVNALLLGDSALYLCASSRRGNTEAFFGQGTRLTVV.

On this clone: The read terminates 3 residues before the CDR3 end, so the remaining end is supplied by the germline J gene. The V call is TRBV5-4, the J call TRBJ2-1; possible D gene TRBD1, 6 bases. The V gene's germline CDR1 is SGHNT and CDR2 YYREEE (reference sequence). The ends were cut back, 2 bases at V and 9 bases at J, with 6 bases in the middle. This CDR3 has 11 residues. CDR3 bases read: TGTGCCAGCAGCTTACAGGGTGAG. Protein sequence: CASSLQGE. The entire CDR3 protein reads CASSLQGEQFF.

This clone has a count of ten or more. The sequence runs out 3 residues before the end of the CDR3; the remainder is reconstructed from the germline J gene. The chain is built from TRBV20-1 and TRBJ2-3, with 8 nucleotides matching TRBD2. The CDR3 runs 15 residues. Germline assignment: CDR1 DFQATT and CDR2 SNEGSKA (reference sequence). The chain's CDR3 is CSARDPSGSGETQYF. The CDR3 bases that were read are TGCAGTGCTAGGGACCCCAGCGGGAGTGGAGAGACG.

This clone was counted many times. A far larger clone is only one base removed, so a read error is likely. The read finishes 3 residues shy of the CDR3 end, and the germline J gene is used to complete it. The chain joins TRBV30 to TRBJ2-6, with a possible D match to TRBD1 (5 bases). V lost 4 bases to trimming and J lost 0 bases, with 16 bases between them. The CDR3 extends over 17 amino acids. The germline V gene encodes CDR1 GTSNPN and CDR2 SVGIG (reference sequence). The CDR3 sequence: CAWIVQGSNSGANVLTF. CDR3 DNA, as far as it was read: TGTGCCTGGATTGTGCAGGGTTCGAACTCTGGGGCCAACGTC.

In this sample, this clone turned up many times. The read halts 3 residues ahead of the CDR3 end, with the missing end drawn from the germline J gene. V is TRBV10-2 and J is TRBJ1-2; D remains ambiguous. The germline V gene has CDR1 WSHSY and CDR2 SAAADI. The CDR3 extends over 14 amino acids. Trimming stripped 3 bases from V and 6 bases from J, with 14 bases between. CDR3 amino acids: CASSEGWTYDGYTF. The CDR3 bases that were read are TGCGCCAGCAGTGAAGGTTGGACTTACGATGGC.

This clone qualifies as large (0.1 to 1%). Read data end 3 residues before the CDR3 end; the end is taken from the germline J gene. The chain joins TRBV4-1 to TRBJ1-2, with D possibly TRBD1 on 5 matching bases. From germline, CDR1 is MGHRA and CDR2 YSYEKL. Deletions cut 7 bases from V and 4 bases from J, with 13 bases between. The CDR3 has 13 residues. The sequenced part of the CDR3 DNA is TGCGCCAGCAACCAGGGCCCACTCTATGGC. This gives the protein CASNQGPLYG. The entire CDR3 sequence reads CASNQGPLYGYTF.

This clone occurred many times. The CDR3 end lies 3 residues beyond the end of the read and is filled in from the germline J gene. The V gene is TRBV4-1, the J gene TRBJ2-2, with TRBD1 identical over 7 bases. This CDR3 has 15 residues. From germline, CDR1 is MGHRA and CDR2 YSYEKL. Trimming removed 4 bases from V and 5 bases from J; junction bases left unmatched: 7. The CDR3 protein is CASSPTGTVTGELFF. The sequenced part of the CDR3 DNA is TGCGCCAGCAGCCCGACAGGGACGGTGACCGGGGAG.

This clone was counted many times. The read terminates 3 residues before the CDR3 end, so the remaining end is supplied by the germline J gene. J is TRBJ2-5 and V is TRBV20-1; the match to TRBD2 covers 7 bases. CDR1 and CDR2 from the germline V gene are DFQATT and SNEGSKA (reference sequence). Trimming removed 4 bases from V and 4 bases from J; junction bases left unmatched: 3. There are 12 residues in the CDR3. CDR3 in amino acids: CSATTSPETQYF. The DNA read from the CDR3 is TGCAGTGCTACGACTAGCCCAGAGACC.